This T cell receptor (beta chain) was profiled in a study of cytomegalovirus exposure and HLA in healthy donors. V lost 1 base, J lost 2 bases, and 6 bases lay in between. The V gene's germline CDR1 is SGHAT and CDR2 FQNNGV. The CDR3 covers 14 residues. Profiling relied on immunoSEQ multiplex PCR, and the TCRdb table lists in-frame clones only, not all of them. This repertoire shows roughly 280,000 clones, about 86% found once; its top ten account for roughly 1%. The specimen sequenced was PBMCs. This chain joins TRBV11-2 and TRBJ1-5; D is undetermined. The TCR was taken from a woman aged 18-35 years in good health and CMV-seronegative. CDR3 in amino acids: CASSLALGNQPQHF. The CDR3 DNA sequence: TGTGCCAGCAGCTTAGCCCTAGGCAATCAGCCCCAGCATTTT.